This T cell receptor beta chain was sequenced for a study of shared clonotypes between healthy human individuals. Every donor, a Caucasian adult, lived in Nashville, Tennessee. Only in-frame clones appear in the TCRdb table, and some are missing; sequencing was by immunoSEQ multiplex PCR. Counted here are about 490,000 clones, roughly 80% occurring once; the ten biggest clones make up approximately 11%. There are 12 residues in the CDR3. Between the trimmed V and J ends, which lost 4 bases and 5 bases, there was a span of 9 bases. Germline V lookup: CDR1 SGHNT, CDR2 YYREEE (reference sequence). Sequencing input: PBMCs. This receptor was taken from a woman aged 40 to 49 in good health. Some clones in this sample may be carry-over from other donors' samples. The chain couples TRBV5-4 to TRBJ2-5; D remains ambiguous. Written as DNA, the CDR3 is TGTGCCAGCAGCCCTTGGCGGGAGACCCAGTACTTC. This sequence encodes CASSPWRETQYF.